Below, 23 T cell receptor beta chains from the same sample are listed, as sequenced in a study of T-cell reconstitution after alpha-beta-depleted transplantation in children. Molecular barcoding with unique molecular identifiers was used for the TCRbeta library. Each CDR3 protein is one row after TCRdb ran MiXCR on the PCR reads. The sample contains hundreds of thousands of distinct CDR3 sequences, around 16% of which appear only once. Sequences were derived from PBMCs, mostly from graft donor cells, sampled 360 days after TCRalphabeta/CD19-depleted stem cell transplant. The source is a male patient aged 2 to 9 who had a stem cell transplant for acute lymphoblastic leukemia, so the T cells may come from the graft donor.

This clonotype was seen at least ten times. The chain employs TRBV5-1 and TRBJ2-5; 8 bases align to TRBD1. V lost 6 bases and J lost 1; bases outside the gene matches: 5. Germline V CDR1 and CDR2: SGHRS, YFSETQ. The CDR3 contains 14 residues. DNA of the CDR3: TGCGCCAGCACCGCGGGACAGGTCCAAGAGACCCAGTACTTC. Amino acid sequence: CASTAGQVQETQYF.

This clonotype was recorded at least ten times. The V and J genes are TRBV28 and TRBJ2-2; the D gene is possibly TRBD2 (6 bases). This CDR3 is 14 amino acids long. CDR1 and CDR2 from the germline V gene are MDHEN and SYDVKM. The ends were cut back, 3 bases at V and 3 bases at J, with 8 bases in the middle. The DNA of the CDR3 is TGTGCCAGCAGTTTGGGACTTTACACCGGGGAGCTGTTTTTT. Translated: CASSLGLYTGELFF.

This chain uses TRBV4-1 with TRBJ2-1; 8 bases align to TRBD2. Germline V lookup: CDR1 MGHRA, CDR2 YSYEKL. With V trimmed by 4 bases and J by 0 bases, 11 bases remained unmatched. The CDR3 contains 18 residues. CDR3 amino acids: CASSPNTGGPFSYNEQFF. For the CDR3, the DNA is TGCGCCAGCAGCCCCAATACGGGAGGGCCGTTCTCCTACAATGAGCAGTTCTTC.

This clonotype was detected only a few times. This CDR3 is CAISESRVDTQYF. The CDR3 nucleotides read TGTGCCATCAGTGAGTCAAGGGTGGATACGCAGTATTTT. The chain has TRBV10-3 and TRBJ2-3; D is ambiguous. The CDR3 covers 13 residues. Germline loops: CDR1 ENHRY, CDR2 SYGVKD. V lost 0 bases, J lost 6 bases, and 7 bases lay in between.

This clonotype has only a few counts. The V gene is TRBV10-3, the J gene TRBJ2-2, with 12 bases lining up with TRBD2. V shed 10 bases, J shed 4 bases, and the junction held 4 bases outside the gene matches. The CDR3 is made up of 14 amino acids. The germline CDR1 and CDR2 sequences are ENHRY and SYGVKD. The CDR3 protein is CATVGLAGTGELFF. DNA for the CDR3: TGTGCCACAGTGGGACTAGCGGGCACCGGGGAGCTGTTTTTT.

This clonotype was observed many times. J is TRBJ2-7 and V is TRBV6-1; TRBD1 agrees at 8 bases. CDR1 and CDR2 (germline): MNHNS, SASEGT. V shed 4 bases and J 5 bases; nucleotides not matched to a gene: 10. The CDR3 totals 15 residues. CDR3 DNA sequence: TGTGCCAGCAGTGTATCCCGGGACAGGCTCAACGAGCAGTACTTC. Translating gives CASSVSRDRLNEQYF.

This chain joins TRBV7-8 and TRBJ2-3, with 8 bases identical to TRBD1. The trim removed 5 bases at V and 4 bases at J, leaving 8 bases unmatched. The CDR3 covers 15 residues. Germline CDR1 is SGHVS and CDR2 is FQNEAQ. For the CDR3, the DNA is TGTGCCAGCAGCACTCGGACAGGGATCCCAGATACGCAGTATTTT. Protein sequence: CASSTRTGIPDTQYF.

This clonotype has a count of ten or more. The gene calls are TRBV5-1 and TRBJ1-2; D might be TRBD1 (6 bases). The CDR3 is 14 residues long. The germline gives CDR1 SGHRS, CDR2 YFSETQ. V was pared by 2 bases and J by 4 bases, with 12 bases between. The DNA for the CDR3 is TGCGCCAGCAGCTTCCAGGGGCTCGGCTATGGCTACACCTTC. It encodes CASSFQGLGYGYTF.

This clonotype showed up just a few times. The CDR3 DNA sequence: TGTGCCAGTCTGGGACAGGGGCTTTTCGGCACTGAAGCTTTCTTT. Amino acids: CASLGQGLFGTEAFF. This chain links TRBV28 with TRBJ1-1; 10 bases fit TRBD1. Looked up from germline, CDR1 is MDHEN and CDR2 is SYDVKM. The CDR3 loop spans 15 amino acids. V lost 9 bases, J lost 4 bases, and 11 bases stayed unmatched. The full variable domain, in which reference TRBV28 and TRBJ1-1 provide the parts outside the CDR3, is DVKVTQSSRYLVKRTGEKVFLECVQDMDHENMFWYRQDPGLGLRLIYFSYDVKMKEKGDIPEGYSVSREKKERFSLILESASTNQTSMYLCASLGQGLFGTEAFFGQGTRLTVV.

In this sample, this clonotype turned up a few times. This chain connects TRBV12-3 or TRBV12-4 to TRBJ2-7; D remains unclear. Trimming left V 2 bases short and J 0 bases short, with 11 bases between. CDR3 length: 15 amino acids. DNA for the CDR3: TGTGCCAGCAGTTTAAGCCCTAGGAGCTCCTACGAGCAGTACTTC. This codes for CASSLSPRSSYEQYF.

This clonotype was observed a few times. V gene TRBV28 combines with J gene TRBJ2-7; tentative D call: TRBD1 (6 bases). The V and J ends lost 2 bases and 2 bases respectively, with 13 bases between them. The germline V gene encodes CDR1 MDHEN and CDR2 SYDVKM. The CDR3 spans 15 residues. This CDR3 is CASSLTPGAPYEQYF. The CDR3 coding sequence is TGTGCCAGCAGTTTAACGCCAGGGGCGCCCTACGAGCAGTACTTC.

The chain combines TRBV2 with TRBJ1-5; possibly TRBD1 for D (6 bases). The length of the CDR3 is 18 residues. V lost 5 bases and J 6 bases, leaving 26 bases between the germline ends. Germline-derived CDR1 and CDR2 are SNHLY and FYNNEI. The CDR3 DNA reads as TGTGCCAGCAGTTTAGGCCCCCCACAGGGCGCGGGGGGTCAGCCCCAGCATTTT. Translating gives CASSLGPPQGAGGQPQHF.

The rearrangement links TRBV6-2 or TRBV6-3 to TRBJ2-6; 9 bases align to TRBD1. Germline lookup yields CDR1 MNHEY and CDR2 SVGEGT. The J segment lost 0 bases and the V segment lost 5 bases, leaving 5 bases of the junction unmatched. The CDR3 is made up of 17 amino acids. The CDR3 region is CASSPGTGSSGANVLTF. The CDR3 DNA sequence: TGTGCCAGCAGTCCCGGGACAGGGAGCTCTGGGGCCAACGTCCTGACTTTC.

This chain connects TRBV29-1 to TRBJ2-1; 14 bases are a match to TRBD2. Per the germline V gene, CDR1 is SQVTM and CDR2 is ANQGSEA. CDR3 length equals 17 residues. J was trimmed by 0 bases and V by 5 bases; bases with no gene match: 6. In nucleotides, the CDR3 is TGCAGCGTTCAGGGACTAGCGGGAGCCAGCTCCTACAATGAGCAGTTCTTC. It encodes CSVQGLAGASSYNEQFF.

There are many counts of this clonotype. The chain employs TRBV5-1 and TRBJ2-1; D may be TRBD1 or TRBD2 (5 bases each). The V gene lost 3 bases and the J gene lost 5 bases, with 15 bases spanning the gap. The CDR3 runs to 15 residues. Germline V lookup: CDR1 SGHRS, CDR2 YFSETQ. The CDR3 spells CASSYYFGTNNEQFF. The CDR3 region has the DNA TGCGCCAGCAGCTATTATTTTGGGACGAACAATGAGCAGTTCTTC.

There are a few counts of this clonotype. This rearrangement joins TRBV14 to TRBJ2-1; 8 bases are shared with TRBD2. Germline V lookup: CDR1 SGHDN, CDR2 FVKESK. The CDR3 runs to 17 residues. V was clipped by 0 bases and J by 0 bases; unmatched bases: 4. CDR3 DNA sequence: TGTGCCAGCAGCCAAGACCCCAGCGGGAGCTCCTACAATGAGCAGTTCTTC. Translation gives CASSQDPSGSSYNEQFF.

The rearrangement joins TRBV9 to TRBJ2-1; D perhaps matches TRBD2 (6 bases). The germline CDR1 and CDR2 sequences are SGDLS and YYNGEE. V gave up 2 bases and J gave up 7 bases, with 16 bases separating them. CDR3 size: 15 residues. The CDR3 is CASSVSGSAGNEQFF. The DNA of the CDR3 is TGTGCCAGCAGCGTTAGCGGTTCCGCCGGGAATGAGCAGTTCTTC.

This clonotype was seen only a few times. V is TRBV10-2 and J is TRBJ2-7; D unclear. CDR1 WSHSY and CDR2 SAAADI come from the germline V gene. Trimming shortened V by 2 bases and J by 6 bases, and 5 bases separated the two germline ends. The CDR3 is made up of 11 amino acids. The CDR3 sequence is CASSEETEQYF. In DNA form, the CDR3 reads TGCGCCAGCAGTGAGGAGACCGAGCAGTACTTC.

The chain recombines TRBV10-3 with TRBJ2-2; perhaps TRBD2 as D (6 bases). V gave up 11 bases and J gave up 5 bases, with 24 bases separating them. The CDR3 sequence is 16 residues long. Germline CDR1 is ENHRY and CDR2 is SYGVKD. CDR3 sequence reads: CAVLPGTGVRTGELFF. For the CDR3, the DNA is TGTGCCGTCCTCCCTGGTACGGGAGTGAGGACCGGGGAGCTGTTTTTT.

The rearrangement links TRBV5-1 to TRBJ2-1, with TRBD2 matching 8 bases. With V trimmed by 0 bases and J by 1 base, 6 bases remained unmatched. This CDR3 has 17 amino acids. The germline V gene encodes CDR1 SGHRS and CDR2 YFSETQ. The CDR3: CASSLGREGLSYNEQFF. In DNA, the CDR3 is TGCGCCAGCAGCTTGGGACGGGAGGGCCTTTCCTACAATGAGCAGTTCTTC.

This sequence joins TRBV12-3 or TRBV12-4 and TRBJ2-3, with unresolved D. Trimming stripped 6 bases from V and 0 bases from J, with 13 bases between. The CDR3 consists of 15 residues. The CDR3 region is CASSPTGPSTDTQYF. In nucleotides, the CDR3 is TGTGCCAGCAGCCCTACGGGCCCTAGCACAGATACGCAGTATTTT.

In this sample, this clonotype turned up a few times. The chain couples TRBV4-1 to TRBJ1-6; tentatively, D is TRBD1 (5 bases). Germline loops: CDR1 MGHRA, CDR2 YSYEKL. The CDR3 loop spans 17 amino acids. V lost 3 bases and J lost 1, with 13 bases in between. The CDR3 region has the DNA TGCGCCAGCAGCCACAGGGTAGCAAGGTCCTATAATTCACCCCTCCACTTT. It translates to CASSHRVARSYNSPLHF.

This clonotype was counted ten times or more. V and J are TRBV4-1 and TRBJ2-3; D possibly corresponds to TRBD1 (6 bases). Trimming removed 0 bases at V and 2 bases at J, with 12 bases between. The CDR3 covers 16 residues. Germline V CDR1 and CDR2: MGHRA, YSYEKL. CDR3 protein: CASSQERQATTDTQYF. The CDR3 bases are TGCGCCAGCAGCCAAGAGAGACAGGCGACCACAGATACGCAGTATTTT.